This T cell receptor beta chain was recovered during a study of blood T cell repertoires in COVID-19. Study-level information: Some COVID-19 samples were acute and others convalescent; all came from the United States, Italy and Spain. Nucleic acid was either cDNA or gDNA, and it came from T cells, B-cell-depleted T cells, or PBMCs.

Per the original methods: Amplified reference gene primers provided the basis for estimating nucleated cell counts. TCRdb's table, derived via immunoSEQ multiplex PCR, lists solely in-frame clones and lacks some. That table is the source of V, J and clone size, and D and trimming were worked out from the DNA. The sample holds 300,000 to 400,000 clones, over 70% seen once. Seattle researchers signed up patients amid active infection and tracked them longitudinally. Looked up from germline, CDR1 is WNHNN and CDR2 is SYGVQD (reference sequence). V was trimmed by 5 bases and J by 3 bases, leaving 11 bases between them. The CDR3 is 13 residues long.

The chain employs TRBV10-1 and TRBJ2-7; D perhaps matches TRBD1 (5 bases). Sequencing was done on a sample of peripheral blood. The receptor comes from a woman aged 50 to 65 with COVID-19, enrolled during active disease. DNA of the CDR3: TGCGCCAGCAGTACAGGTCCTATCTACGAGCAGTACTTC. Translation: CASSTGPIYEQYF.